This T cell receptor (beta chain) was sequenced for a study of T cell changes during pregnancy in multiple sclerosis (dated by TCRdb to between 2018 and 2020). Some background on the complete study: Changes in the T cell repertoire over the course of pregnancy were examined in this study in women with multiple sclerosis.

The germline V gene specifies MGHRA as CDR1 and YSYEKL as CDR2. V is pruned by 0 bases and J by 9 bases, leaving 11 bases of the junction without a gene match. The CDR3 measures 16 amino acids from cysteine to phenylalanine. Only the CDR3 region is kept as DNA, spanning 48 bases read in frame from base 1. Receptor amplification or capture employed the immunoSEQ multiplex PCR assay. Here the immuneACCESS table is served through TCRdb, limited to in-frame sequences with V and J called. Missing clones are a known gap in these copies; in checked studies unresolved V genes cover under half, and the rest lacks a known reason. This sample comprises 85,000 to 100,000 clones, 75% to 95% of them detected only once. 0.95% of the sample is in the top ten clones. A remark on this clone: This receptor's antigen is unknown. There are no base qualities to consult, and no much larger clone falls within one base.

This TCR came from a female donor with multiple sclerosis, enrolled in a pregnancy study. Recombination connected TRBV4-1 to TRBJ2-1, and 7 junctional nucleotides match TRBD2. This specimen consisted of peripheral blood, obtained before pregnancy. CDR3 loop: CASSQDERGGFVEQFF. The DNA sequence is given as TGCGCCAGCAGCCAAGATGAGCGGGGTGGTTTCGTTGAGCAGTTCTTC.